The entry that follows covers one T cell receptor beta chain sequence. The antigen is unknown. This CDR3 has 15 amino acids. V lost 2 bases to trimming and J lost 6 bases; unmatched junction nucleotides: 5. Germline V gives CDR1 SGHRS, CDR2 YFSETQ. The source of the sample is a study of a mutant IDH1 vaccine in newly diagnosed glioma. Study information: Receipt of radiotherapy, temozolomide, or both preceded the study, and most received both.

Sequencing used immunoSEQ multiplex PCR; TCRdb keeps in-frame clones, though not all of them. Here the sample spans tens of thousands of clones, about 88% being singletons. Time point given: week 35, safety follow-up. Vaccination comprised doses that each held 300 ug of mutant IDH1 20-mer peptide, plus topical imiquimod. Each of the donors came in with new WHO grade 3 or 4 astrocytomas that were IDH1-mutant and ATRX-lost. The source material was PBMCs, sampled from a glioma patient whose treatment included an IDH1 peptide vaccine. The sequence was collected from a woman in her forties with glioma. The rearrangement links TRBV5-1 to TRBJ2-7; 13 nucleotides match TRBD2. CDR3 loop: CASSFLTSGRPEQYF. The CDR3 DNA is TGCGCCAGCAGCTTTTTGACTAGCGGGAGGCCCGAGCAGTACTTC.